The 2 T cell receptor beta chains below all came from one sample that was sequenced in a study of T-cell memory formation after mild COVID-19. From the 5' RACE reads, TCRdb called clonotypes with MiXCR, one entry per CDR3 protein. The sample holds about 170,000 distinct CDR3 sequences, 10% to 15% seen once. Input material: PBMCs or a T cell subset sorted from them (not recorded which). The receptors derive from a man aged 18 to 35 who had mild COVID-19 (a few samples of this study predate the infection). Cell type and time point are not known.

V and J are TRBV7-9 and TRBJ1-2; D not certain. The CDR3 totals 15 residues. Germline CDR1 SEHNR, CDR2 FQNEAQ (reference sequence). V was cut by 1 base and J by 4 bases, with 13 bases left in between. CDR3 residues: CASSLVGDSLYGYTF. CDR3 DNA: TGTGCCAGCAGCTTAGTCGGGGATTCGCTCTATGGCTACACCTTC.

This clonotype was seen a handful of times. The J gene is TRBJ2-1, the V gene TRBV5-1; D is perhaps TRBD1 or TRBD2 (5 bases each). The CDR3 loop spans 15 amino acids. V was shortened by 4 bases and J by 10 bases, with 21 bases between the two germline ends. Germline-derived CDR1 and CDR2 are SGHRS and YFSETQ. The CDR3 DNA is TGCGCCAGCAGCGCTGGGACCGGGAACCGAGGAGAGCAGTTCTTC. Translating gives CASSAGTGNRGEQFF.